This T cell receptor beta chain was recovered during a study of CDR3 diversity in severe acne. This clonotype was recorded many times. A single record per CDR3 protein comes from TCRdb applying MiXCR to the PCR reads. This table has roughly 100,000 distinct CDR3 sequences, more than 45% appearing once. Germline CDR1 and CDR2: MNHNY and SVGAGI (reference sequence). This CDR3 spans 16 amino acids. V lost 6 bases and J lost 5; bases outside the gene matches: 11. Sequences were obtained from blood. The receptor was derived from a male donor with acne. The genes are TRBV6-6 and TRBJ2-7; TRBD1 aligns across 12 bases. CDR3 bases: TGTGCCAGCAGGATGAAGGGACAGGGGGCTCTACACGAGCAGTACTTC. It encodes CASRMKGQGALHEQYF.